This T cell receptor beta chain is from a study of blood T cell repertoires in COVID-19 (dated by TCRdb to between 2020 and 2021). Turning to the overall study: ImmuneRACE Cohort 3 recovered participants were defined by two consecutive negative NP/OP PCR tests, healthcare professional clearance, or symptom resolution. Samples covering the acute and convalescent phases of COVID-19 were provided by collaborators in the United States, Italy and Spain. The prospective study material was composed of cDNA or gDNA derived from T cells, B-cell-depleted T cells, or PBMCs. The dataset comprised deeply sampled blood TCRbeta repertoires from subjects exposed to, actively infected with, or recovered from COVID-19. The repertoires were released in a freely available public database meant as a resource for research on the immune response to SARS-CoV-2. The samples were drawn from the first 160 participants of the ongoing ImmuneRACE study and from over a thousand subjects provided by 6 global collaborators. A de-identified subject ID, COVID-19 status, age in years and sex were almost always included in the sample metadata. Where available, HLA class I and class II types were obtained from metadata supplied by the sample provider rather than from assay-based typing.

Measured from the cysteine to the phenylalanine, the CDR3 is 17 residues long. The retained sequence is limited to the CDR3, 51 bases, with the frame set at the first base. CDR1 and CDR2 were assigned from the germline V gene as MGHRA and YSYEKL. Unmatched junction bases come to 6, with V trimmed by 1 base and J by 0 bases. About this clone itself: Its antigen is unknown. No base-level quality is on record; no much larger clone is a single base apart.

General study outcomes and caveats: Clinical and demographic metadata were provided uncurated, with the amount varying by source and participant.

TCRbeta CDR3 regions were amplified from genomic DNA using the immunoSEQ Assay, a bias-controlled multiplex PCR. In the authors' own workflow: Within the assay, amplification of reference gene primers was used to estimate how many nucleated cells each sample contained. To quantify the absolute abundance of each unique TCRbeta CDR3 rearrangement, sequence reads were collapsed and filtered. For each sample, productive Simpson clonality was calculated as the square root of Simpson's diversity index across productive rearrangements. TCRdb re-hosts the immuneACCESS table, in-frame sequences only. Its copies lack some clones; in the studies checked, an unresolved V gene accounts for under half of them, and the cause for the rest is not known. The D gene and trimming were derived from the DNA, and the V and J assignments and clone size from that table. In this sample the table shows some 300,000 clones, 70% to 90% of which occur a single time. The ten largest clones represent approximately 2% of the sample.

Participants in the prospective study were aged 18 to 89 years, lived in more than 20 United States geographic areas, and enrolled through a virtual design. In the prospective study, participants were assigned to cohorts based on the clinical history participants reported in a screening survey and a study questionnaire. Each participant in the prospective study had whole blood, serum and a nasopharyngeal or oropharyngeal swab collected by mobile phlebotomists. Additional blood draws and questionnaires over an approximately two-month period could optionally be provided by prospective study participants. Before DNA extraction, blood samples from the prospective study were shipped at room temperature or frozen.

The rearrangement combines TRBV4-1 with TRBJ2-1; TRBD2 fits 7 bases in the junction. The receptor was derived from a woman aged 60-75 years in a cohort exposed to, infected with or recovered from COVID-19 (not recorded which). Sample: PBMCs or T cells enriched from blood (not recorded which). The nucleotide sequence reads as follows: TGCGCCAGCAGCCAAGGGGGAGGCGGGAGCTCCTACAATGAGCAGTTCTTC. Its protein product is CASSQGGGGSSYNEQFF.